This T cell receptor (beta chain) was documented in a study of blood T cell repertoires in COVID-19. Study at large: Collection of acute and convalescent COVID-19 samples took place in the United States, Italy and Spain. T cells, B-cell-depleted T cells, or PBMCs provided the cDNA or gDNA that served as material.

A Seattle source enrolled patients during active infection and followed them longitudinally. The authors' processing: The authors estimated nucleated cell counts from reference gene primer amplification. Here immunoSEQ multiplex PCR was the method, and the copy in TCRdb shows in-frame clones only, minus some. V, J and clone size are taken as reported in that table, and D and trimming were inferred from the DNA itself. The sample includes 50,000 to 60,000 clones, around 90% of them seen just once. Per germline, CDR1 KGHSH and CDR2 LQKENI. This CDR3 spans 16 amino acids. The ends were cut back, 1 base at V and 3 bases at J, with 13 bases in the middle.

Sequences were obtained from peripheral blood. The genes are TRBV18 and TRBJ1-5; D ambiguous. The TCR comes from a man aged 35 to 55 with COVID-19, enrolled during active disease. CDR3 nucleotide sequence: TGTGCCAGCTCACCACGAGGCGGGTCAGACAATCAGCCCCAGCATTTT. Amino acid sequence: CASSPRGGSDNQPQHF.